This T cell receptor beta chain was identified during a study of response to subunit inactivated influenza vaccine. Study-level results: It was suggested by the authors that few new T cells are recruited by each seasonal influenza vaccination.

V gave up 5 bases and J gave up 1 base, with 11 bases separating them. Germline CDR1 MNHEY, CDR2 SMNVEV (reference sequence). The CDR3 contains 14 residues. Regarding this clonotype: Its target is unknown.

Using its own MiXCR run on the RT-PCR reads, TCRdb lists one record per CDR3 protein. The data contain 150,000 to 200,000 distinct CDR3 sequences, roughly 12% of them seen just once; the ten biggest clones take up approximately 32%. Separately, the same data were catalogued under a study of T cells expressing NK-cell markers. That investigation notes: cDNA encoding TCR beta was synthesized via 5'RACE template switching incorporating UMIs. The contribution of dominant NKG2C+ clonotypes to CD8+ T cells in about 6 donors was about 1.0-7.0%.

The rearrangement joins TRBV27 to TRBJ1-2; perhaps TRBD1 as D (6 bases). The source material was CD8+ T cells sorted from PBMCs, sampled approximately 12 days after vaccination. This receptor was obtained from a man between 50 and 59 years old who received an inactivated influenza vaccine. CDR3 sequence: CASSLTGLNYGYTF. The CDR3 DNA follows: TGTGCCAGCAGTCTGACAGGTCTTAACTATGGCTACACCTTC.